The 17 T cell receptor beta chains in this list originate from one sample, sequenced in a study of regulatory T cells in long-lasting Graves disease. Time point denoted: persistent/refractory GD, antithyroid drugs over 5 years with positive TRAb. PBMC RNA was the source of the TCR library. Investigators prepared the TCR beta libraries by applying iRepertoire HTBI primers and Arm-PCR of CDR3 regions. TCRdb recomputed calls from the multiplex PCR reads with MiXCR, one row per CDR3 protein. The repertoire holds a few hundred thousand distinct CDR3 sequences, 20% to 25% seen once, with around 15% in the top ten. The material sequenced was peripheral blood mononuclear cells (PBMCs), taken when the disease was refractory, from a patient treated with antithyroid drugs. These receptors originate from a female donor with Graves disease.

CDR3 sequence reads: CASSSTGYSGANVLTF. The CDR3 DNA reads TGTGCCAGCAGCTCAACAGGGTACTCTGGGGCCAACGTCCTGACTTTC. The rearrangement joins TRBV9 to TRBJ2-6, with D possibly TRBD1 on 6 matching bases. This CDR3 is built from 16 residues. Looked up from germline, CDR1 is SGDLS and CDR2 is YYNGEE. V was cut by 4 bases and J by 0 bases, with 11 bases left in between.

The chain links TRBV28 to TRBJ2-1, with D perhaps matching TRBD1 or TRBD2 (5 bases each). Trimming left V 2 bases short and J 0 bases short, with 11 bases between. Germline values: CDR1 MDHEN, CDR2 SYDVKM. The CDR3 runs 16 residues. The CDR3 protein is CASSLGGPSSYNEQFF. The CDR3, as DNA: TGTGCCAGCAGTTTAGGGGGACCGAGCTCCTACAATGAGCAGTTCTTC.

The V call is TRBV6-2 or TRBV6-3, the J call TRBJ2-5; 8 bases align to TRBD2. The V gene end was trimmed by 5 bases and the J gene end by 5 bases; junction bases not matched to a gene: 13. CDR1 and CDR2 (germline): MNHEY, SVGEGT. This CDR3 region has 16 residues. In DNA form, the CDR3 reads TGTGCCAGCAGTGAATTTGCAGCGGGAGTTTTGGAGACCCAGTACTTC. Protein product: CASSEFAAGVLETQYF.

This clonotype came up many times. J is TRBJ1-2 and V is TRBV29-1; D is uncertain. V lost 6 bases and J 0 bases, leaving 5 bases between the germline ends. The CDR3 sequence is 11 residues long. From germline, CDR1 is SQVTM and CDR2 ANQGSEA. CDR3 region: CSVLANYGYTF. The CDR3 DNA reads as TGCAGCGTCCTAGCTAACTATGGCTACACCTTC. The whole variable domain, remainder taken from reference TRBV29-1 and TRBJ1-2, is SAVISQKPSRDICQRGTSLTIQCQVDSQVTMMFWYRQQPGQSLTLIATANQGSEATYESGFVIDKFPISRPNLTFSTLTVSNMSPEDSSIYLCSVLANYGYTFGSGTRLTVV.

This clonotype has more than one count but fewer than ten. The chain employs TRBV4-1 and TRBJ1-2; 7 bases align to TRBD1. Per germline, CDR1 MGHRA and CDR2 YSYEKL. J lost 7 bases, V lost 4 bases, and 9 bases had no gene match. CDR3 size: 14 residues. CDR3 in DNA: TGCGCCAGCAGCCCCCCGGGACAGTTTCTTGGCTACACCTTC. It specifies CASSPPGQFLGYTF.

The V call is TRBV29-1, the J call TRBJ2-7; TRBD2 aligns across 9 bases. CDR3 length equals 13 residues. Germline CDR1 reads SQVTM; CDR2 reads ANQGSEA. The ends lost 5 bases at V and 2 bases at J; junction bases unmatched: 4. This CDR3 is CSVRLADTYEQYF. Written as DNA, the CDR3 is TGCAGCGTTCGACTAGCGGATACCTACGAGCAGTACTTC.

This clonotype was picked up many times. The rearrangement joins TRBV20-1 to TRBJ2-5, with a weak D call TRBD2 (6 bases). The CDR3 covers 13 residues. CDR1 and CDR2 from the germline V gene are DFQATT and SNEGSKA (reference sequence). The V gene lost 1 base and the J gene lost 5 bases, with 11 bases spanning the gap. The CDR3 region is CSARVLAGETQYF. The CDR3 nucleotides are TGCAGTGCTAGAGTTTTGGCGGGGGAGACCCAGTACTTC.

The V call is TRBV20-1, the J call TRBJ2-7, with unresolved D. Germline V gene sequence: CDR1 DFQATT, CDR2 SNEGSKA (reference sequence). The length of the CDR3 is 11 residues. Trimming shortened V by 6 bases and J by 4 bases, and 10 bases separated the two germline ends. The CDR3 region has the DNA TGCAGTGCCACGACTCAGTACGAGCAGTACTTC. Translation: CSATTQYEQYF.

This clonotype was counted many times. V gene TRBV28 combines with J gene TRBJ2-2; 9 bases align to TRBD2. The trim removed 8 bases at V and 5 bases at J, leaving 15 bases unmatched. This CDR3 is 17 amino acids long. Germline V lookup: CDR1 MDHEN, CDR2 SYDVKM. The CDR3 coding sequence is TGTGCCAGCTCGGGGAGCGGGAGGTCGGTTAGGACCGGGGAGCTGTTTTTT. This encodes CASSGSGRSVRTGELFF.

The V and J genes are TRBV20-1 and TRBJ2-3; the match to TRBD1 covers 10 bases. The V segment lost 0 bases and the J segment 5 bases; nucleotides outside the gene matches: 8. The CDR3 totals 16 residues. Per germline, CDR1 DFQATT and CDR2 SNEGSKA (reference sequence). The CDR3 bases are TGCAGTGCTAGAGATAGGGACAGGGGAGGTAAAGATACGCAGTATTTT. This sequence encodes CSARDRDRGGKDTQYF.

This clonotype was found once. V usage is TRBV6-1 and J usage is TRBJ2-5; TRBD2 matches 9 bases. CDR3 length equals 15 residues. V lost 1 base, J lost 5 bases, and 5 bases stayed unmatched. Germline CDR1 and CDR2: MNHNS and SASEGT. CDR3 sequence (DNA): TGTGCCAGCAGTGAAGAGGGGACTAGCAGGGAGACCCAGTACTTC. Amino acids: CASSEEGTSRETQYF.

This clonotype was counted many times. The rearrangement uses TRBV7-8 and TRBJ1-1; D is unresolved. The CDR3 is 15 residues long. Germline loops: CDR1 SGHVS, CDR2 FQNEAQ. Trimming removed 1 base at V and 3 bases at J, with 12 bases between. The CDR3 DNA reads as TGTGCCAGCAGCTTAGGACTGGGATTGGACACTGAAGCTTTCTTT. It encodes CASSLGLGLDTEAFF.

The V gene is TRBV7-9, the J gene TRBJ2-7; D is undetermined. The CDR3 sequence is 13 residues long. CDR1 and CDR2 from the germline V gene are SEHNR and FQNEAQ (reference sequence). Trimming left V 3 bases short and J 3 bases short, with 9 bases between. CDR3 amino acids: CASSFDNRYEQYF. DNA for the CDR3: TGTGCCAGCAGCTTTGACAACCGCTACGAGCAGTACTTC.

Turning to this clonotype: It may be a read error: a sequence one base away is much more abundant. Since the CDR3 does not end with the conserved phenylalanine or tryptophan, this likely comes from a read error. The V and J genes are TRBV20-1 and TRBJ1-5; the match to TRBD1 covers 7 bases. J was trimmed by 7 bases and V by 0 bases; bases with no gene match: 9. From germline, CDR1 is DFQATT and CDR2 SNEGSKA (reference sequence). CDR3 length: 15 residues. In nucleotides, the CDR3 is TGCAGTGCTAGAGATGGAGTGCAGGGGGTCCAGCCCCAGCATCTT. Its translation is CSARDGVQGVQPQHL.

This clonotype was counted many times. The chain uses TRBV15 and TRBJ1-5; D is unresolved. The CDR3 is made up of 16 amino acids. From germline, CDR1 is LNHNV and CDR2 YYDKDF (reference sequence). The V end lost 0 bases, the J end lost 2 bases, and 11 bases lay between the germline ends. The DNA for the CDR3 is TGTGCCACCAGCAGAGATAAGGGTAGGGGCAATCAGCCCCAGCATTTT. Its protein is CATSRDKGRGNQPQHF.

This clonotype was seen more than once but under ten times. This chain links TRBV7-8 with TRBJ2-5, with 7 bases that match TRBD2. V dropped 5 bases and J dropped 5; count of bases not matched to a gene: 11. Germline loops: CDR1 SGHVS, CDR2 FQNEAQ. The CDR3 length is 15 residues. The CDR3 nucleotides read TGTGCCAGCAGCACAATGGGGGGGGGGGAGGAGACCCAGTACTTC. This codes for CASSTMGGGEETQYF.

The rearrangement joins TRBV20-1 to TRBJ2-7, with 10 positions matching TRBD1. CDR1 and CDR2 from the germline V gene are DFQATT and SNEGSKA (reference sequence). V shed 5 bases, J shed 6 bases, and the junction held 7 bases outside the gene matches. The CDR3 runs 13 residues. The CDR3 DNA reads as TGCAGTGCTTCCGGGACAGGGGTAACCGAGCAGTACTTC. As protein: CSASGTGVTEQYF.